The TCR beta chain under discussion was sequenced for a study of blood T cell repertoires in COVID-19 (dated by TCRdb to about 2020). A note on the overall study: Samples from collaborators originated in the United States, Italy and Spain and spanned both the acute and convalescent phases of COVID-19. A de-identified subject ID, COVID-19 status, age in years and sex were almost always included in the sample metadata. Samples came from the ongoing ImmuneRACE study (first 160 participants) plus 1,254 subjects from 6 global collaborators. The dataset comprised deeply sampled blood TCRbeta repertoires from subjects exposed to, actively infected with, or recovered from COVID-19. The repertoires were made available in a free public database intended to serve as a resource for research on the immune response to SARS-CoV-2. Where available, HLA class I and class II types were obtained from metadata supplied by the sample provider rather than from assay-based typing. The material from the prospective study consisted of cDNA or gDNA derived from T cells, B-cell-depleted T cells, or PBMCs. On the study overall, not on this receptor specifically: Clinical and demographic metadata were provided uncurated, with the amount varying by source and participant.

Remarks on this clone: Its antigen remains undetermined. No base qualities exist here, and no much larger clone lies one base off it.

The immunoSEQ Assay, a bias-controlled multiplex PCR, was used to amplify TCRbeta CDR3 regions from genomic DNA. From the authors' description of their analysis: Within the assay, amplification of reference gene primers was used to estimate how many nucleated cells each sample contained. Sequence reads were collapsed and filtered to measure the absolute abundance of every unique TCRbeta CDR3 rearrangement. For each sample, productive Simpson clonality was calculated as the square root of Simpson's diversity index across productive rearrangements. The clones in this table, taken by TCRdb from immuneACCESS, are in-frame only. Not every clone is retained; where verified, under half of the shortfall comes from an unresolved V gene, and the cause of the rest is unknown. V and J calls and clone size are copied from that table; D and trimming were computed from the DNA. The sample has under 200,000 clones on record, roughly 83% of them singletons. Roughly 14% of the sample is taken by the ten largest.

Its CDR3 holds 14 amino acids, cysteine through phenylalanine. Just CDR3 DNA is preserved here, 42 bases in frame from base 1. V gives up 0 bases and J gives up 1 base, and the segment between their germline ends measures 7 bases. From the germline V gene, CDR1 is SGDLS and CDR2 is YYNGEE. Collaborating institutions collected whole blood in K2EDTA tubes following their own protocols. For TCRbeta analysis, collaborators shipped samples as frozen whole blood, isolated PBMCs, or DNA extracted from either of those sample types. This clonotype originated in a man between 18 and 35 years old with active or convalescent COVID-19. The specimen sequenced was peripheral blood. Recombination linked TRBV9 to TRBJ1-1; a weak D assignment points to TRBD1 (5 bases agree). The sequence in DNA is TGTGCCAGCAGCGTAGTAACAGGGAACACTGAAGCTTTCTTT. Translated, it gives CASSVVTGNTEAFF.